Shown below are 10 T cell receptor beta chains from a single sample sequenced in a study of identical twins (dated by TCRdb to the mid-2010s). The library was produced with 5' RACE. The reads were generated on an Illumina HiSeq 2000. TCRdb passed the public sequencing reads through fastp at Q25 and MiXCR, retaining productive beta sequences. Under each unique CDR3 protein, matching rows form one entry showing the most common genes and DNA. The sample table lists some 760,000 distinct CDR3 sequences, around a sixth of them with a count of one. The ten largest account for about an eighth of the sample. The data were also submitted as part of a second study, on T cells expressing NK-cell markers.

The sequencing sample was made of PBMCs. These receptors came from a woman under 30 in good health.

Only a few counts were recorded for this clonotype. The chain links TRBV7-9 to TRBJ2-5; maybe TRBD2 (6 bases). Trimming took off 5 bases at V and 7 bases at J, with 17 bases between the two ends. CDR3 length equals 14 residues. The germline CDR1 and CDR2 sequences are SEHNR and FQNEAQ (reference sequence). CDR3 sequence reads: CASSTRDPWGTQYF. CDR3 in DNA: TGTGCCAGCAGCACGCGGGACCCATGGGGGACCCAGTACTTC.

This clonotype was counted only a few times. The DNA of the CDR3 is TGCAGTGCTGCTGCCTCGTCCCGGAGCTTCTACGAGCAGTACTTC. It translates to CSAAASSRSFYEQYF. This chain uses TRBV20-1 with TRBJ2-7; D is undetermined. Germline loops: CDR1 DFQATT, CDR2 SNEGSKA (reference sequence). Trimming cost V 5 bases and J 3 bases, with 20 bases left between them. This CDR3 has 15 amino acids.

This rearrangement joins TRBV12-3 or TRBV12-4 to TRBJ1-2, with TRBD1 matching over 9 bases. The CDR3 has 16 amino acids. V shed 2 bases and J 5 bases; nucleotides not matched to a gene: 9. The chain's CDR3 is CASSLSSTGTGYGYTF. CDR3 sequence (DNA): TGTGCCAGCAGTTTATCGTCCACCGGGACAGGGTATGGCTACACCTTC.

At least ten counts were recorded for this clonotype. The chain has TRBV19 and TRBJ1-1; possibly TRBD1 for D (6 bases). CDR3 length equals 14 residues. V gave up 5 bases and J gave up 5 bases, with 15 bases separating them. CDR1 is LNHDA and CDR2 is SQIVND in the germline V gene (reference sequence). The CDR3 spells CASSLSQGRTEAFF. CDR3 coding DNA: TGTGCCAGTAGTTTATCACAGGGAAGGACTGAAGCTTTCTTT.

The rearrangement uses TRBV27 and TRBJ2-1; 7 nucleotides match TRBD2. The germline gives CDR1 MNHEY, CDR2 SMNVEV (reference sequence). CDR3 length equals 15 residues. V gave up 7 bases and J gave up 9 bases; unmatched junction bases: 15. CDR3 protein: CASTRLAAKGGEQFF. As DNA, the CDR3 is TGTGCCAGCACCCGTCTAGCGGCTAAAGGTGGTGAGCAGTTCTTC.

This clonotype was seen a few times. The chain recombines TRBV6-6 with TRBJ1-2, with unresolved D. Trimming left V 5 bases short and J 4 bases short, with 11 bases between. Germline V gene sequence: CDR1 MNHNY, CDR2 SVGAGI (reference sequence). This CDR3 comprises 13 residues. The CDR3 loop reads CASSMIKSYGYTF. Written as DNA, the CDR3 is TGTGCCAGCAGTATGATAAAATCCTATGGCTACACCTTC.

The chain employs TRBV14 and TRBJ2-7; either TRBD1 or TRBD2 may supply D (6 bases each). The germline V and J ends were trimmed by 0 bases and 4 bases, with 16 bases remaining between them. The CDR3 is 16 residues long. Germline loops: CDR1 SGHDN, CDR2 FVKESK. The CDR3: CASSQDKRGATYEQYF. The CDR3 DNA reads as TGTGCCAGCAGCCAAGATAAGAGGGGGGCCACGTACGAGCAGTACTTC.

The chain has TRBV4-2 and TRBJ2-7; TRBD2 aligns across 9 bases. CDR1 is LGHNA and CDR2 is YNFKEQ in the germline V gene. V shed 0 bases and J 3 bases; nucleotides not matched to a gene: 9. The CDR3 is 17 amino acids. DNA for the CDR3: TGTGCCAGCAGCCAAGATCGACTAGCGGTTCAAGGCTACGAGCAGTACTTC. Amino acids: CASSQDRLAVQGYEQYF.

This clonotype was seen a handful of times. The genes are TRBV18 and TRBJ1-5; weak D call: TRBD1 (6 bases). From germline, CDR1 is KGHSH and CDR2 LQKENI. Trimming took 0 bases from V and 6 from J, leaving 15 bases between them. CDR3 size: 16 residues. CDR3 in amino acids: CASSPPGTGASQPQHF. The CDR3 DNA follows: TGTGCCAGCTCACCACCCGGGACGGGGGCGAGTCAGCCCCAGCATTTT.

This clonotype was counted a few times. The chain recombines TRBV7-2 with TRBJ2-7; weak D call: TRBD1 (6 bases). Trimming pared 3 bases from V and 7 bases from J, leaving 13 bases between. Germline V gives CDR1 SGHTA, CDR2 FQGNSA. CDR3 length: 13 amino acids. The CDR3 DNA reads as TGTGCCAGCAGCTTCAGGAGTAGGGGGGAGCAGTACTTC. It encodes CASSFRSRGEQYF.